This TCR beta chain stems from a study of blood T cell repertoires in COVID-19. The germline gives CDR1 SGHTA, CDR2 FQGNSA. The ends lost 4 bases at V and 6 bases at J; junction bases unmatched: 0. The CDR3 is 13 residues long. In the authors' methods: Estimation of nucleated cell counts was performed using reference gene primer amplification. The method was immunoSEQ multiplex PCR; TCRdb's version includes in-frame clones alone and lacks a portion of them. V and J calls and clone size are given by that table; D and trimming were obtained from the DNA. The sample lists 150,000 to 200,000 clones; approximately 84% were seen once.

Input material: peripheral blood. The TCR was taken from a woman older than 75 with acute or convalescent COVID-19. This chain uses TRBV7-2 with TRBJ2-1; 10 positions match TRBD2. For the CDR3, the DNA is TGTGCCAGCAGCTGGACTAGCGGCAATGAGCAGTTCTTC. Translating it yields CASSWTSGNEQFF.